This T cell receptor (beta chain) was captured by sequencing in a study of Tregs in tolerant kidney transplant recipients. CD4+CD25+CD127- Tregs, CD4+CD25- non-Tregs, CD4 and CD8 cells were sorted. Using immunoSEQ multiplex PCR, the repertoire was profiled, and TCRdb retains in-frame clones only, with some absent. The top ten clones hold approximately 0.3% of a sample with about 73,000 clones, 85% to 95% of them seen once. General study points: Antigen-driven expansion was suggested because donor-specific Tregs expanded more than all Tregs in tolerant patients. Expanding Tregs on activated donor B cells appeared to best identify donor-specific TCRbeta clones. For some patients, primers changed over time, blocking nucleotide-level comparison.

About this clone: Its antigen is undetermined.

Sample: Tregs from blood, taken before the transplant. The TCR comes from a human donor who received a combined kidney and bone marrow transplant.

In nucleotides, the CDR3 is TGTGCCAGCAGCCAACAAGCGGGAGGGGTCGAGCAGTACTTC. Amino acids: CASSQQAGGVEQYF. The rearrangement joins TRBV11-2 to TRBJ2-7, with TRBD2 matching over 10 bases. V shed 5 bases and J 6 bases; nucleotides not matched to a gene: 7. CDR3 size: 14 residues. Germline CDR1 reads SGHAT; CDR2 reads FQNNGV.